Presented here are 24 T cell receptor beta chains from one specimen sequenced in a study of T cells in Graves' hyperthyroidism and ophthalmopathy. Amplification targeted TCR beta CDR3 regions from RNA transcripts. A set of HTBI primers served as the primers for a first-round RT-PCR of the TCR CDR3. MiXCR, run by TCRdb on the multiplex PCR reads, gives a single entry per CDR3 protein. Of 380,000 or so distinct CDR3 sequences detected, 11% to 15% appear once; the ten largest clones hold just under 25%. The material sequenced was blood. The receptors were gathered from a woman aged 25 to 45 with Graves' hyperthyroidism.

This clonotype showed up many times. The chain joins TRBV2 to TRBJ1-1; D ambiguous. This CDR3 has 14 residues. Germline CDR1 is SNHLY and CDR2 is FYNNEI. V dropped 0 bases and J dropped 3 bases, with 8 bases sitting between them. CDR3 amino acids: CASSEALPDTEAFF. CDR3 nucleotide sequence: TGTGCCAGCAGTGAAGCGCTACCCGACACTGAAGCTTTCTTT.

This clonotype was recorded at least ten times. V usage is TRBV29-1 and J usage is TRBJ2-4; D not resolved. Deletions cut 7 bases from V and 0 bases from J, with 13 bases between. Germline V CDR1 and CDR2: SQVTM, ANQGSEA. The CDR3 runs to 14 residues. The CDR3 region is CSARTVLAKNIQYF. The CDR3, as DNA: TGCAGCGCTCGGACGGTGCTAGCCAAAAACATTCAGTACTTC. Filled out from reference TRBV29-1 and TRBJ2-4, the complete variable domain reads SAVISQKPSRDICQRGTSLTIQCQVDSQVTMMFWYRQQPGQSLTLIATANQGSEATYESGFVIDKFPISRPNLTFSTLTVSNMSPEDSSIYLCSARTVLAKNIQYFGAGTRLSVL.

This clonotype has just one count. The chain is built from TRBV19 and TRBJ2-1; tentative D call: TRBD2 (7 bases). This CDR3 is built from 15 residues. Germline CDR1 is LNHDA and CDR2 is SQIVND (reference sequence). V lost 4 bases and J lost 7, with 17 bases in between. The CDR3 region has the DNA TGTGCCAGTAGTAGCCCCGGGGAGGGGGTTAATGAGCAGTTCTTC. Amino acids: CASSSPGEGVNEQFF.

This clonotype was detected ten times or more. This sequence joins TRBV28 and TRBJ1-6, with TRBD1 matching 7 bases. The junction had 9 bases not matched to a gene; V was cut back by 4 bases and J by 9 bases. CDR3 size: 15 residues. Germline CDR1 and CDR2: MDHEN and SYDVKM. CDR3 sequence (DNA): TGTGCCAGCAGTTCGATCGACAGGGATAGTTCACCCCTCCACTTT. Translated, it gives CASSSIDRDSSPLHF.

In this sample, this clonotype turned up many times. The J gene is TRBJ1-1, the V gene TRBV20-1; no clear D. V was shortened by 3 bases and J by 4 bases, with 3 bases between the two germline ends. The germline V gene encodes CDR1 DFQATT and CDR2 SNEGSKA (reference sequence). CDR3 size: 10 residues. The CDR3 region has the DNA TGCAGTGCTAGGGGCACTGAAGCTTTCTTT. Its protein product is CSARGTEAFF.

Turning to this clonotype: A much larger clone lies a single base off, so this may be a read error. The final CDR3 position lacks the conserved phenylalanine or tryptophan, pointing to a likely read error. The J gene is TRBJ2-1, the V gene TRBV20-1, with no clear D. Looked up from germline, CDR1 is DFQATT and CDR2 is SNEGSKA (reference sequence). The V end lost 6 bases, the J end lost 4 bases, and 10 bases lay between the germline ends. The CDR3 has 12 residues. CDR3 loop: CSADSTYNEQFL. In DNA form, the CDR3 reads TGCAGTGCCGATTCCACTTACAATGAGCAGTTCCTC.

V gene TRBV28 combines with J gene TRBJ2-1, with TRBD2 matching 8 bases. Unmatched junction bases numbered 6, after V lost 7 bases and J lost 4 bases. This CDR3 comprises 14 residues. Germline CDR1 and CDR2: MDHEN and SYDVKM. This chain's CDR3 is CASTIAGLYNEQFF. The CDR3 DNA reads TGTGCCAGCACGATAGCGGGATTATACAATGAGCAGTTCTTC.

The table lists this clonotype with many counts. The genes are TRBV3-1 and TRBJ2-3, with D unresolved. Germline lookup yields CDR1 LGHDT and CDR2 YNNKEL (reference sequence). V was shortened by 5 bases and J by 5 bases, with 11 bases between the two germline ends. This CDR3 spans 13 amino acids. CDR3 nucleotides: TGTGCCAGCAGCGCTAGTAACTTAGATACGCAGTATTTT. Its translation is CASSASNLDTQYF.

This clonotype was picked up a small number of times. V and J are TRBV29-1 and TRBJ2-1; 10 bases fit TRBD2. The V segment lost 2 bases and the J segment 6 bases; nucleotides outside the gene matches: 7. Germline CDR1 reads SQVTM; CDR2 reads ANQGSEA. This CDR3 is 15 amino acids long. The CDR3 nucleotides read TGCAGCGTTGAAAGCGGGAGGGCCCCCCTCAATGAGCAGTTCTTC. Translating it yields CSVESGRAPLNEQFF.

The chain links TRBV7-8 to TRBJ2-3; no firm D call. Trimming stripped 1 base from V and 2 bases from J, with 10 bases between. CDR1 SGHVS and CDR2 FQNEAQ come from the germline V gene. The CDR3 covers 15 residues. For the CDR3, the DNA is TGTGCCAGCAGCTTAGGCCGCCCTATCACAGATACGCAGTATTTT. This translates into CASSLGRPITDTQYF. The full variable domain, rest sourced from reference TRBV7-8 and TRBJ2-3, is GAGVSQSPRYKVAKRGQDVALRCDPISGHVSLFWYQQALGQGPEFLTYFQNEAQLDKSGLPSDRFFAERPEGSVSTLKIQRTQQEDSAVYLCASSLGRPITDTQYFGPGTRLTVL.

This clonotype was detected ten times or more. The rearrangement links TRBV9 to TRBJ2-1, with TRBD2 matching over 8 bases. Trimming took 2 bases from V and 6 from J; bases not matched to a gene: 7. The germline CDR1 and CDR2 sequences are SGDLS and YYNGEE. CDR3 size: 15 residues. CDR3 loop: CASSVSAGVFNEQFF. The CDR3 nucleotides read TGTGCCAGCAGCGTGTCAGCGGGAGTCTTCAATGAGCAGTTCTTC.

This clonotype was detected once. The J gene is TRBJ2-1, the V gene TRBV6-1; D is possibly TRBD2 (5 bases). Germline V gene data show CDR1 as MNHNS and CDR2 as SASEGT. The CDR3 spans 16 residues. The V gene lost 7 bases and the J gene lost 0 bases, with 16 bases spanning the gap. For the CDR3, the DNA is TGTGCCAGCATATGGACTCCCTCTAGCTCCTACAATGAGCAGTTCTTC. This translates into CASIWTPSSSYNEQFF.

This clonotype occurred many times. This chain joins TRBV12-3 or TRBV12-4 and TRBJ2-3; perhaps TRBD2 as D (5 bases). The V gene lost 7 bases and the J gene lost 4 bases, with 9 bases spanning the gap. This CDR3 spans 12 amino acids. DNA of the CDR3: TGTGCCAGCACTCGGACTGCAGATACGCAGTATTTT. Its protein is CASTRTADTQYF.

V gene TRBV15 combines with J gene TRBJ2-1; D is possibly TRBD2 (6 bases). V was pared by 5 bases and J by 7 bases, with 24 bases between. In germline, CDR1 is LNHNV, CDR2 YYDKDF (reference sequence). The CDR3 is 17 amino acids. CDR3 DNA sequence: TGTGCCACCAGCCCCCTGGGAACGGGAGAAGCGAAAAATGAGCAGTTCTTC. Amino acid sequence: CATSPLGTGEAKNEQFF.

This clonotype was found many times. This rearrangement joins TRBV10-2 to TRBJ2-4; no clear D gene. CDR3 size: 12 residues. Trimming pared 4 bases from V and 7 bases from J, leaving 8 bases between. Germline CDR1 and CDR2: WSHSY and SAAADI. The chain's CDR3 is CASSGPENIQYF. CDR3 nucleotide sequence: TGCGCCAGCAGTGGACCGGAGAACATTCAGTACTTC.

Many counts were recorded for this clonotype. This chain joins TRBV11-2 and TRBJ2-3; D unresolved. Trimming removed 1 base at V and 2 bases at J, with 10 bases between. Germline V gene lookup returns CDR1 SGHAT and CDR2 FQNNGV. This CDR3 has 15 residues. The DNA of the CDR3 is TGTGCCAGCAGCTTAGTAGTAGAACACACAGATACGCAGTATTTT. It is translated as CASSLVVEHTDTQYF.

The rearrangement uses TRBV7-9 and TRBJ2-5, with 7 bases matching TRBD1. Losses at the gene ends were 7 bases for V and 5 bases for J; bases not matched to a gene: 13. The CDR3 covers 15 residues. The germline V gene has CDR1 SEHNR and CDR2 FQNEAQ (reference sequence). The CDR3 reads CASIYENRGGETQYF. CDR3 DNA: TGTGCCAGCATCTACGAAAACAGGGGTGGGGAGACCCAGTACTTC.

The rearrangement joins TRBV4-2 to TRBJ2-7; a possible D gene is TRBD2 (6 bases). From germline, CDR1 is LGHNA and CDR2 YNFKEQ. V lost 4 bases, J lost 2 bases, and 15 bases lay in between. The length of the CDR3 is 15 residues. Written as DNA, the CDR3 is TGTGCCAGCAGCCCAAGTACGTCTAGCGCCTACGAGCAGTACTTC. Translated: CASSPSTSSAYEQYF.

This clonotype has more than one count but fewer than ten. The rearrangement uses TRBV19 and TRBJ1-6, with 8 bases fitting TRBD1. CDR1 and CDR2 from the germline V gene are LNHDA and SQIVND (reference sequence). This CDR3 has 16 amino acids. The ends lost 4 bases at V and 7 bases at J; junction bases unmatched: 9. CDR3 amino acids: CASSTTGTGPNSPLHF. In DNA form, the CDR3 reads TGTGCCAGTAGTACAACCGGGACAGGCCCGAATTCACCCCTCCACTTT.

This clonotype has just a few counts. The chain combines TRBV27 with TRBJ2-3; 9 positions match TRBD2. This CDR3 is 15 amino acids long. V gave up 8 bases and J gave up 2 bases; unmatched junction bases: 8. The germline gives CDR1 MNHEY, CDR2 SMNVEV (reference sequence). In nucleotides, the CDR3 is TGTGCCAGCGCTGGGGCGGGAGGGTACACAGATACGCAGTATTTT. It translates to CASAGAGGYTDTQYF.

The gene calls are TRBV6-1 and TRBJ2-1; no firm D call. The V end lost 6 bases, the J end lost 8 bases, and 23 bases lay between the germline ends. Per the germline V gene, CDR1 is MNHNS and CDR2 is SASEGT. The CDR3 contains 16 residues. Written as DNA, the CDR3 is TGTGCCAGCAGATTAAGCGCGTATTTTCTCGGCGATGAGCAGTTCTTC. This gives the protein CASRLSAYFLGDEQFF.

This clonotype came up many times. The chain is built from TRBV30 and TRBJ2-1; D call uncertain. The ends were cut back, 2 bases at V and 7 bases at J, with 12 bases in the middle. Germline V gene lookup returns CDR1 GTSNPN and CDR2 SVGIG (reference sequence). The CDR3 is 13 amino acids. CDR3 sequence: CAWSRSVGNEQFF. The CDR3 nucleotides are TGTGCCTGGAGTCGAAGCGTTGGAAATGAGCAGTTCTTC.

In regard to this clonotype: It may be a read error: a sequence one base away is much more abundant. The chain carries TRBV7-6 and TRBJ2-3, with 14 bases aligning to TRBD2. In germline, CDR1 is SGHVS, CDR2 FNYEAQ. There are 18 residues in the CDR3. The CDR3 protein is CASSIQRGGLAGADTQCF. The CDR3 nucleotides are TGTGCCAGCAGCATCCAACGAGGGGGACTAGCGGGAGCAGATACGCAGTGTTTT.

The chain couples TRBV6-4 to TRBJ1-6, with a weak D call TRBD1 (6 bases). Germline V gene data show CDR1 as MRHNA and CDR2 as SNTAGT. The CDR3 has 13 residues. Between the trimmed V and J ends, which lost 3 bases and 8 bases, there was a span of 8 bases. The CDR3 DNA follows: TGTGCCAGCAGTGAGCGGACAGATTCACCCCTCCACTTT. Translated, it gives CASSERTDSPLHF.